These 16 T cell receptor beta chains came from one sample sequenced in a study of T cell responses to AZD1222 COVID-19 vaccine. Repertoires were generated with immunoSEQ multiplex PCR, while TCRdb's copy carries only in-frame clones and drops some. This sample has about 130,000 clones, with more than 70% found just once. The material sequenced was peripheral blood, taken on day 0 of AZD1222 vaccination. These receptors were taken from an adult in good health.

This clone was detected only a few times. The chain carries TRBV6-4 and TRBJ1-5, with D perhaps TRBD1 (6 bases). The CDR3 consists of 13 residues. V lost 3 bases and J lost 3, with 6 bases in between. Germline-derived CDR1 and CDR2 are MRHNA and SNTAGT. CDR3 sequence: CASSEGANQPQHF. The CDR3 region has the DNA TGTGCCAGCAGTGAGGGGGCCAATCAGCCCCAGCATTTT.

As concerns this clone: Other DNA sequences in the sample encode the same CDR3. V is TRBV28 and J is TRBJ2-7; no clear D. CDR3 length: 13 residues. Trimming pared 2 bases from V and 2 bases from J, leaving 7 bases between. Germline V gene lookup returns CDR1 MDHEN and CDR2 SYDVKM. The CDR3 DNA reads as TGTGCCAGCAGTTTAGCAGGACCCTACGAGCAGTACTTC. Its protein product is CASSLAGPYEQYF.

This chain connects TRBV28 to TRBJ1-2; 7 bases fit TRBD1. Germline V gives CDR1 MDHEN, CDR2 SYDVKM. V lost 3 bases to trimming and J lost 3 bases; unmatched junction nucleotides: 4. The CDR3 length is 14 residues. The CDR3 DNA follows: TGTGCCAGCAGTTTGGGACAGCCAGACTATGGCTACACCTTC. Its translation is CASSLGQPDYGYTF.

This rearrangement joins TRBV28 to TRBJ1-1, with 7 positions matching TRBD1. This CDR3 has 13 residues. Germline lookup yields CDR1 MDHEN and CDR2 SYDVKM. Trimming cost V 5 bases and J 4 bases; bases outside gene matches: 4. The CDR3 loop reads CASSITGATEAFF. The CDR3 DNA follows: TGTGCCAGCAGTATTACAGGGGCCACTGAAGCTTTCTTT.

The V gene is TRBV3-1 (or the pseudogene TRBV3-2), the J gene TRBJ2-5; 11 positions agree with TRBD2. Trimming removed 0 bases from V and 10 bases from J; junction bases left unmatched: 10. The CDR3 sequence is 16 residues long. CDR1 is LGHDT and CDR2 is YNNKEL in the germline V gene (reference sequence). The CDR3 loop reads CASSQEPVLAGEVQYF. CDR3 DNA: TGTGCCAGCAGCCAAGAGCCCGTACTAGCGGGAGAGGTCCAGTACTTC.

The chain carries TRBV9 and TRBJ2-2, with D hard to call. V lost 0 bases and J 5 bases, leaving 8 bases between the germline ends. Germline V gene data show CDR1 as SGDLS and CDR2 as YYNGEE. This CDR3 contains 14 residues. The DNA of the CDR3 is TGTGCCAGCAGCGTAGACGCAAATACCGGGGAGCTGTTTTTT. Encoded protein: CASSVDANTGELFF.

The chain joins TRBV4-3 to TRBJ1-3, with D possibly TRBD1 on 5 matching bases. CDR1 and CDR2 from the germline V gene are LGHNA and YSLEER. The CDR3 extends over 19 amino acids. Trimming took off 0 bases at V and 2 bases at J, with 20 bases between the two ends. CDR3 loop: CASSQDRGERWGPGNTIYF. The CDR3, as DNA: TGCGCCAGCAGCCAAGACAGAGGGGAGAGGTGGGGCCCTGGAAACACCATATATTTT.

The gene calls are TRBV5-8 and TRBJ1-5, with D possibly TRBD1 on 5 matching bases. V dropped 2 bases and J dropped 6 bases, with 12 bases sitting between them. There are 14 residues in the CDR3. Germline values: CDR1 SGHTS, CDR2 YDEGEE. CDR3 loop: CASSFRGAGQPQHF. CDR3 sequence (DNA): TGTGCCAGCAGCTTTCGGGGCGCGGGTCAGCCCCAGCATTTT.

The chain combines TRBV5-6 with TRBJ2-3; TRBD1 might be the D (5 bases). The CDR3 loop spans 11 amino acids. The V end was cut by 4 bases, the J end by 5 bases, with 5 bases between. Germline CDR1 SGHDT, CDR2 YYEEEE. The CDR3 loop reads CASSQGDTQYF. CDR3 DNA: TGTGCCAGCAGCCAGGGAGATACGCAGTATTTT.

V gene TRBV5-1 combines with J gene TRBJ2-1; TRBD2 agrees at 10 bases. Germline CDR1 and CDR2: SGHRS and YFSETQ. The trim removed 8 bases at V and 4 bases at J, leaving 9 bases unmatched. There are 15 residues in the CDR3. In DNA, the CDR3 is TGCGCCAGTAGAAGCGGACTAGCGGATTACAATGAGCAGTTCTTC. This codes for CASRSGLADYNEQFF.

The rearrangement uses TRBV6-5 and TRBJ2-7, with D possibly called TRBD1 or TRBD2 (7 bases each). Germline assignment: CDR1 MNHEY and CDR2 SVGAGI. The V gene lost 2 bases and the J gene lost 1 base, with 12 bases spanning the gap. The CDR3 sequence is 15 residues long. CDR3 loop: CASSYPQGGSYEQYF. DNA of the CDR3: TGTGCCAGCAGTTACCCCCAGGGGGGGTCCTACGAGCAGTACTTC.

V usage is TRBV4-2 and J usage is TRBJ1-2; D is unresolved. CDR3 length equals 16 residues. CDR1 and CDR2 from the germline V gene are LGHNA and YNFKEQ. The V and J ends lost 0 bases and 1 base respectively, with 12 bases between them. The CDR3 region is CASSQDAAAINYGYTF. CDR3 in DNA: TGTGCCAGCAGCCAAGATGCGGCAGCGATTAACTATGGCTACACCTTC.

This clone showed up just a few times. The chain has TRBV23-1 and TRBJ1-4; D is ambiguous. TRBV23-1 falls under the ORF class, with uncertain function. The germline V and J ends were trimmed by 4 bases and 0 bases, with 18 bases remaining between them. This CDR3 is built from 18 residues. The CDR3 region is CASSRRVWAPTTNEKLFF. As DNA, the CDR3 is TGCGCCAGCAGTCGCCGTGTGTGGGCCCCTACAACTAATGAAAAACTGTTTTTT.

This sequence joins TRBV29-1 and TRBJ2-7; 9 bases line up with TRBD1. V trimming: 7 bases; J trimming: 3 bases; junction bases outside the gene matches: 4. This CDR3 spans 12 amino acids. Looked up from germline, CDR1 is SQVTM and CDR2 is ANQGSEA. This CDR3 is CSGRTGDYEQYF. In nucleotides, the CDR3 is TGCAGCGGCCGGACAGGGGACTACGAGCAGTACTTC.

V gene TRBV6-5 combines with J gene TRBJ2-7, with D possibly matching TRBD1 (7 bases). Trimming left V 6 bases short and J 2 bases short, with 17 bases between. The germline V gene encodes CDR1 MNHEY and CDR2 SVGAGI. The CDR3 covers 15 residues. The CDR3 DNA follows: TGTGCCAGCAGCCGCTTTAGCGGACAGGCCTACGAGCAGTACTTC. Translating it yields CASSRFSGQAYEQYF.

This clone appeared once. The rearrangement links TRBV13 to TRBJ1-6, with no clear D. The CDR3 is 14 amino acids. Trimming removed 0 bases at V and 7 bases at J, with 7 bases between. CDR1 and CDR2 from the germline V gene are PRHDT and FYEKMQ (reference sequence). The CDR3 coding sequence is TGTGCCAGCAGCTTAGGGCGGGCGAATTCACCCCTCCACTTT. Translating it yields CASSLGRANSPLHF. Together with reference TRBV13 and TRBJ1-6, the CDR3 gives the full variable domain: AAGVIQSPRHLIKEKRETATLKCYPIPRHDTVYWYQQGPGQDPQFLISFYEKMQSDKGSIPDRFSAQQFSDYHSELNMSSLELGDSALYFCASSLGRANSPLHFGNGTRLTVT.